A single sample gave rise to the 18 T cell receptor beta chains below, sequenced in a study of blood T cell repertoires in COVID-19. Sequencing used immunoSEQ multiplex PCR; TCRdb keeps in-frame clones, though not all of them. The table lists a few hundred thousand clones, around 90% of them singletons. Sequencing used peripheral blood. The source of these receptors is a human donor in a cohort sampled during active COVID-19.

The V gene is TRBV6-5, the J gene TRBJ1-4; unclear D gene. Germline assignment: CDR1 MNHEY and CDR2 SVGAGI. Trimming removed 2 bases from V and 0 bases from J, with 7 bases in between. The CDR3 extends over 15 amino acids. The CDR3 loop is CASSYTAATNEKLFF. DNA of the CDR3: TGTGCCAGCAGTTACACAGCCGCAACTAATGAAAAACTGTTTTTT.

This clone appeared once. The chain joins TRBV6-5 to TRBJ2-3; D possibly corresponds to TRBD2 (5 bases). Trimming took 6 bases from V and 4 from J, leaving 11 bases between them. Germline V lookup: CDR1 MNHEY, CDR2 SVGAGI. The CDR3 loop spans 13 amino acids. The CDR3 sequence: CASRRTSADTQYF. For the CDR3, the DNA is TGTGCCAGCAGGAGGACTTCAGCAGATACGCAGTATTTT.

The chain carries TRBV19 and TRBJ1-1; D is unclear. Germline CDR1 LNHDA, CDR2 SQIVND (reference sequence). This CDR3 comprises 13 residues. The germline V and J ends were trimmed by 6 bases and 11 bases, with 19 bases remaining between them. Here the CDR3 DNA reads TGTGCCAGTAGCGTCGGGTCGCCGAGCGAGGCTTTCTTT. Translating gives CASSVGSPSEAFF.

The V gene is TRBV30, the J gene TRBJ2-7; D not resolved. This CDR3 is 14 amino acids long. Trimming cost V 2 bases and J 1 base, with 12 bases left between them. Germline CDR1 is GTSNPN and CDR2 is SVGIG (reference sequence). CDR3 region: CAWSLAAFSYEQYF. The CDR3 DNA follows: TGTGCCTGGAGTTTAGCCGCCTTTTCCTACGAGCAGTACTTC.

The chain combines TRBV10-3 with TRBJ1-1; tentative D call: TRBD1 (5 bases). Trimming cost V 10 bases and J 6 bases, with 18 bases left between them. The CDR3 is 13 amino acids. CDR1 and CDR2 (germline): ENHRY, SYGVKD. The DNA for the CDR3 is TGTGCCAGCCGACAGTTCCACAACGCTGAAGCTTTCTTT. Protein sequence: CASRQFHNAEAFF.

The chain joins TRBV19 to TRBJ1-2; 8 nucleotides match TRBD1. The V gene end was trimmed by 1 base and the J gene end by 4 bases; junction bases not matched to a gene: 8. The CDR3 loop spans 16 amino acids. The germline V gene has CDR1 LNHDA and CDR2 SQIVND (reference sequence). In DNA form, the CDR3 reads TGTGCCAGTAGTATAGTAGGGACAGGCTTTTTCTATGGCTACACCTTC. Protein product: CASSIVGTGFFYGYTF.

The chain carries TRBV28 and TRBJ1-5, with TRBD1 matching over 7 bases. The CDR3 is made up of 19 amino acids. Trimming cost V 3 bases and J 9 bases; bases outside gene matches: 23. In germline, CDR1 is MDHEN, CDR2 SYDVKM. This CDR3 reads CASSFVGWDRNVEGRPQHF. The CDR3 DNA reads as TGTGCCAGCAGTTTCGTAGGATGGGACAGAAACGTCGAAGGGAGGCCCCAGCATTTT. Together with reference TRBV28 and TRBJ1-5, the CDR3 gives the full variable domain: DVKVTQSSRYLVKRTGEKVFLECVQDMDHENMFWYRQDPGLGLRLIYFSYDVKMKEKGDIPEGYSVSREKKERFSLILESASTNQTSMYLCASSFVGWDRNVEGRPQHFGDGTRLSIL.

This clone has more than one count but fewer than ten. The same CDR3 can be traced to other DNA sequences in this sample. The rearrangement links TRBV5-1 to TRBJ1-1; D uncertain. V was trimmed by 4 bases and J by 1 base, leaving 8 bases between them. The CDR3 extends over 13 amino acids. Germline CDR1 reads SGHRS; CDR2 reads YFSETQ. The CDR3 DNA reads as TGCGCCAGCAGCCTAACGGGGAACACTGAAGCTTTCTTT. Translating gives CASSLTGNTEAFF.

This clone was seen a single time. V usage is TRBV19 and J usage is TRBJ1-5; maybe TRBD1 (5 bases). V shed 5 bases and J shed 0 bases, with 8 bases lying between them. Germline V gene sequence: CDR1 LNHDA, CDR2 SQIVND (reference sequence). The CDR3 covers 14 residues. Here the CDR3 reads CASSPTVSNQPQHF. DNA for the CDR3: TGTGCCAGTAGTCCGACAGTTAGCAATCAGCCCCAGCATTTT.

This chain uses TRBV4-3 with TRBJ1-1; 12 nucleotides align to TRBD1. This CDR3 has 15 residues. Germline V gene sequence: CDR1 LGHNA, CDR2 YSLEER. Unmatched junction bases numbered 5, after V lost 3 bases and J lost 6 bases. CDR3 protein: CASSHVGQGAPEAFF. Written as DNA, the CDR3 is TGCGCCAGCAGCCACGTGGGACAGGGGGCGCCTGAAGCTTTCTTT.

This clone was detected only once. The chain links TRBV7-9 to TRBJ2-1; 13 bases are shared with TRBD2. Germline trimming cut 2 bases from V and 2 bases from J; bases unmatched to any gene: 6. The CDR3 contains 18 residues. From germline, CDR1 is SEHNR and CDR2 FQNEAQ (reference sequence). CDR3 protein: CASSLTGLAGWAYNEQFF. The CDR3 nucleotides are TGTGCCAGCAGCTTAACGGGACTAGCGGGATGGGCCTACAATGAGCAGTTCTTC.

The genes are TRBV4-3 and TRBJ2-1; D is possibly TRBD2 (6 bases). This CDR3 spans 17 amino acids. Germline CDR1 is LGHNA and CDR2 is YSLEER. V was pared by 2 bases and J by 9 bases, with 23 bases between. CDR3 nucleotides: TGCGCCAGCAGCCAACACCGGGACTCAGACCTTTTTCCTGAGCAGTTCTTC. It encodes CASSQHRDSDLFPEQFF.

V is TRBV15 and J is TRBJ2-5; 7 bases agree with TRBD1. This CDR3 comprises 15 residues. Germline trimming cut 2 bases from V and 2 bases from J; bases unmatched to any gene: 5. Germline CDR1 reads LNHNV; CDR2 reads YYDKDF (reference sequence). CDR3 bases: TGTGCCACCAGCAGACCTCGGACAGGTCAAGAGACCCAGTACTTC. It translates to CATSRPRTGQETQYF.

The chain employs TRBV14 and TRBJ1-2; D possibly corresponds to TRBD1 (6 bases). Trimming cost V 1 base and J 2 bases, with 11 bases left between them. The CDR3 has 15 residues. Germline V lookup: CDR1 SGHDN, CDR2 FVKESK. CDR3 coding DNA: TGTGCCAGCAGCCAAGGTGGGGGCGCCAACTATGGCTACACCTTC. Its protein product is CASSQGGGANYGYTF. Using reference TRBV14 and TRBJ1-2 for the parts outside the CDR3, the full variable domain is EAGVTQFPSHSVIEKGQTVTLRCDPISGHDNLYWYRRVMGKEIKFLLHFVKESKQDESGMPNNRFLAERTGGTYSTLKVQPAELEDSGVYFCASSQGGGANYGYTFGSGTRLTVV.

The chain combines TRBV2 with TRBJ2-7; 7 nucleotides line up with TRBD1. The CDR3 is made up of 15 amino acids. V lost 2 bases and J lost 1; bases outside the gene matches: 5. Germline CDR1 reads SNHLY; CDR2 reads FYNNEI. The CDR3 DNA sequence: TGTGCCAGCAGTGAAATTTTACAGGGGTCCTACGAGCAGTACTTC. Translated: CASSEILQGSYEQYF.

The CDR3 spells CASSQDVSFSGNTIYF. The DNA of the CDR3 is TGCGCCAGCAGCCAAGATGTATCCTTCTCTGGAAACACCATATATTTT. The chain uses TRBV4-1 and TRBJ1-3; D is uncertain. Per germline, CDR1 MGHRA and CDR2 YSYEKL. Deletions cut 0 bases from V and 0 bases from J, with 9 bases between. The CDR3 has 16 amino acids.

This clone was seen a single time. The chain combines TRBV5-4 with TRBJ2-7; the D gene is possibly TRBD2 (6 bases). Germline CDR1 SGHNT, CDR2 YYREEE (reference sequence). The CDR3 has 13 amino acids. Deletions cut 3 bases from V and 5 bases from J, with 12 bases between. CDR3 amino acids: CASSYPTGDEQYF. In DNA form, the CDR3 reads TGTGCCAGCAGCTACCCGACGGGGGACGAGCAGTACTTC.

V is TRBV6-5 and J is TRBJ1-2, with no clear D. This CDR3 comprises 15 residues. V was clipped by 7 bases and J by 4 bases, with 19 bases between them. Germline CDR1 reads MNHEY; CDR2 reads SVGAGI. The CDR3: CASTHQIRGGYGYTF. CDR3 DNA sequence: TGTGCCAGCACCCACCAAATTCGGGGAGGCTATGGCTACACCTTC.